This T cell receptor beta chain was identified in a study of post-analysis software for immune sequencing data. Unique molecular identifiers featured in each of the TCR beta cDNA libraries. Between about 1 and 11 million T cells gave rise to roughly 0.5 million cDNA molecules. MiXCR was run by TCRdb on the PCR reads, yielding one entry per CDR3 protein. In the table there are around 710,000 distinct CDR3 sequences, 46% of which are singletons. With 4 bases clipped from V and 6 bases from J, the junction kept 2 bases outside the gene matches. The germline V gene encodes CDR1 DFQATT and CDR2 SNEGSKA (reference sequence). The CDR3 consists of 14 residues. About this clonotype: Its antigen is as yet unknown.

General study results and limits: The study found TRBV5-6, TRBV5-1 and TRBV20-1 among five or six TRBV segments more frequent in patients than controls. Multiple sclerosis patients had significantly lower normalized Chao1 diversity than controls.

The J gene is TRBJ2-1, the V gene TRBV20-1, with 14 bases aligning to TRBD2. The material sequenced was blood. This clonotype originated in a girl aged 10-17 years with multiple sclerosis. CDR3 region: CSATGLAGVNEQFF. DNA of the CDR3: TGCAGTGCTACGGGACTAGCGGGAGTCAATGAGCAGTTCTTC.